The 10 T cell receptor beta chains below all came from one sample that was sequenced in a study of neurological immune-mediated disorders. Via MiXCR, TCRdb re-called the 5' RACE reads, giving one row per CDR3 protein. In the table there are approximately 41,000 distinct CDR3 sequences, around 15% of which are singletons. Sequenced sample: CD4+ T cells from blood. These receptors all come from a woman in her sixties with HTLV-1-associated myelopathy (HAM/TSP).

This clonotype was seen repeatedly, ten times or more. The CDR3 here is CASSLTLAGGPDTQYF. CDR3 bases: TGTGCCAGCAGCCTGACGCTAGCGGGGGGGCCGGATACGCAGTATTTT. The chain employs TRBV9 and TRBJ2-3; 12 bases are a match to TRBD2. CDR1 is SGDLS and CDR2 is YYNGEE in the germline V gene. CDR3 length: 16 residues. V was pared by 4 bases and J by 6 bases, with 9 bases of the junction left unmatched.

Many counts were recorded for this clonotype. CDR3: CSARGPLRPGYNEQFF. CDR3 DNA: TGCAGTGCTAGAGGACCCTTGCGTCCGGGGTACAATGAGCAGTTCTTC. The chain links TRBV20-1 to TRBJ2-1, with D perhaps TRBD2 (5 bases). Germline loops: CDR1 DFQATT, CDR2 SNEGSKA (reference sequence). The CDR3 consists of 16 residues. Trimming removed 1 base from V and 4 bases from J, with 17 bases in between.

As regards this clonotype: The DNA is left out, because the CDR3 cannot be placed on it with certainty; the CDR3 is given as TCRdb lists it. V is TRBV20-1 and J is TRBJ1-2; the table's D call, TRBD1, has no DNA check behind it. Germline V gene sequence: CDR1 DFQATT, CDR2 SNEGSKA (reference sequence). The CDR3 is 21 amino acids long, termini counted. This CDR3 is CSADPSGGAQYFGPGTYGYTF.

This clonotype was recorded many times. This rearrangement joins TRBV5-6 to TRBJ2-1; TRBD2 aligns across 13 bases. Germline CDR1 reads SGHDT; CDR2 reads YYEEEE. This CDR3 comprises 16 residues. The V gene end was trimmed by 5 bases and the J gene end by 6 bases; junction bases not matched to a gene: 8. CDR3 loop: CASREEGLAGTNEQFF. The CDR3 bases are TGTGCCAGCAGGGAGGAGGGACTAGCGGGGACCAATGAGCAGTTCTTC.

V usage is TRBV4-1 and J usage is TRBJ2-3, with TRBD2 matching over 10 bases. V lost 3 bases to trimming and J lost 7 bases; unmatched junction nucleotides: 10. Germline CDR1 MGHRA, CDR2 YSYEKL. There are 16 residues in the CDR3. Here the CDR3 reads CASSQPRLAGVNTQYF. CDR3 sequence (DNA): TGCGCCAGCAGCCAGCCCAGGCTAGCGGGGGTGAATACGCAGTATTTT.

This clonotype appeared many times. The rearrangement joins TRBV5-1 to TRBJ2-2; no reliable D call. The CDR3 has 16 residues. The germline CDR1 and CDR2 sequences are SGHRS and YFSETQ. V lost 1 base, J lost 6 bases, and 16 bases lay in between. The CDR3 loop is CASSLSVIGDPGELFF. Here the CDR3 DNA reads TGCGCCAGCAGCTTGTCTGTAATTGGGGATCCCGGGGAGCTGTTTTTT. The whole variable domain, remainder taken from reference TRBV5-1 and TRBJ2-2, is KAGVTQTPRYLIKTRGQQVTLSCSPISGHRSVSWYQQTPGQGLQFLFEYFSETQRNKGNFPGRFSGRQFSNSRSEMNVSTLELGDSALYLCASSLSVIGDPGELFFGEGSRLTVL.

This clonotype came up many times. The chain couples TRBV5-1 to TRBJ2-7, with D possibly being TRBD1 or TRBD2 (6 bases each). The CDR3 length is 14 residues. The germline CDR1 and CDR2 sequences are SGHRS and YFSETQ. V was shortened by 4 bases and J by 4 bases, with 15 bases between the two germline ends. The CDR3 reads CASSNAGAGYEQYF. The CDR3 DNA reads TGCGCCAGCAGCAATGCAGGGGCGGGATACGAGCAGTACTTC.

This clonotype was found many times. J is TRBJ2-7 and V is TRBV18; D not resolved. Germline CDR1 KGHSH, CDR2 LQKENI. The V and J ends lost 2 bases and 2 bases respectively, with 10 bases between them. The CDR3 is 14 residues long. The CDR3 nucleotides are TGTGCCAGCTCACCAGGGCTAGAGACCTACGAGCAGTACTTC. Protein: CASSPGLETYEQYF.

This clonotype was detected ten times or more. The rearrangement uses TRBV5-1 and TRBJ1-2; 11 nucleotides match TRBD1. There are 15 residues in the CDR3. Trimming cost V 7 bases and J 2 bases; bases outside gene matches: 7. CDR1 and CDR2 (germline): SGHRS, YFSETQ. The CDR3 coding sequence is TGCGCCAGCTCATGGACAGGGGGCGAAAACTATGGCTACACCTTC. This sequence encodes CASSWTGGENYGYTF.

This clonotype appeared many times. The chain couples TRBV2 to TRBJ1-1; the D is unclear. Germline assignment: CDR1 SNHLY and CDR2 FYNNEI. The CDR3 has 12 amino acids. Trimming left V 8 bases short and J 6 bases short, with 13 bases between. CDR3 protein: CASAARESEAFF. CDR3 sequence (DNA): TGTGCCAGCGCCGCGCGCGAGTCTGAAGCTTTCTTT.